This entry lists 22 T cell receptor beta chains sequenced from one sample in a study of cytomegalovirus exposure and HLA in healthy donors. Both 60 Vbeta primers and 13 Jbeta primers went into the PCR. The repertoire was sequenced with immunoSEQ multiplex PCR; TCRdb's copy has only in-frame clones and lacks some. The sample lists approximately 110,000 clones, over 65% seen once, with roughly 5% in the top ten. Sequencing was done on a sample of PBMCs. The receptor set was obtained from a female donor in good health and CMV-seropositive.

The V and J genes are TRBV5-1 and TRBJ1-1; 7 bases are shared with TRBD1. The CDR3 is 15 amino acids. V shed 1 base, J shed 3 bases, and the junction held 6 bases outside the gene matches. From germline, CDR1 is SGHRS and CDR2 YFSETQ. CDR3 nucleotide sequence: TGCGCCAGCAGCTTGTTGGGACAGCCTTACACTGAAGCTTTCTTT. Protein product: CASSLLGQPYTEAFF.

The genes are TRBV6-1 and TRBJ2-7, with 9 positions matching TRBD1. The germline V gene encodes CDR1 MNHNS and CDR2 SASEGT. CDR3 length: 14 amino acids. V lost 6 bases and J lost 5; bases outside the gene matches: 8. CDR3 sequence reads: CASSFWDRANEQYF. CDR3 DNA: TGTGCCAGCAGCTTTTGGGACAGGGCGAACGAGCAGTACTTC.

The chain employs TRBV9 and TRBJ1-4; D is uncertain. V lost 4 bases and J 0 bases, leaving 13 bases between the germline ends. Germline CDR1 and CDR2: SGDLS and YYNGEE. CDR3 size: 16 residues. CDR3 sequence: CASSPGFDTTNEKLFF. CDR3 nucleotide sequence: TGTGCCAGCAGCCCTGGGTTCGACACAACTAATGAAAAACTGTTTTTT.

This chain uses TRBV5-1 with TRBJ2-2; D possibly corresponds to TRBD1 (6 bases). V was clipped by 7 bases and J by 0 bases, with 10 bases between them. The CDR3 has 14 amino acids. CDR1 is SGHRS, CDR2 YFSETQ, per germline. The CDR3 sequence is CASGTGSNTGELFF. The CDR3 coding sequence is TGCGCCAGCGGTACAGGGTCGAACACCGGGGAGCTGTTTTTT. Based on the CDR3 plus reference TRBV5-1 and TRBJ2-2, the full variable domain is KAGVTQTPRYLIKTRGQQVTLSCSPISGHRSVSWYQQTPGQGLQFLFEYFSETQRNKGNFPGRFSGRQFSNSRSEMNVSTLELGDSALYLCASGTGSNTGELFFGEGSRLTVL.

J is TRBJ2-1 and V is TRBV7-3, with 11 bases identical to TRBD2. The CDR3 is made up of 17 amino acids. Per the germline V gene, CDR1 is SGHTA and CDR2 is FQGTGA. V lost 6 bases and J lost 7; bases outside the gene matches: 14. CDR3 residues: CASRQTGLAEGLNEQFF. CDR3 bases: TGTGCCAGCAGACAAACGGGACTAGCGGAGGGTTTGAATGAGCAGTTCTTC. Full variable domain (rest looked up from reference TRBV7-3 and TRBJ2-1): GAGVSQTPSNKVTEKGKYVELRCDPISGHTALYWYRQSLGQGPEFLIYFQGTGAADDSGLPNDRFFAVRPEGSVSTLKIQRTERGDSAVYLCASRQTGLAEGLNEQFFGPGTRLTVL.

This clone showed up just a few times. J is TRBJ2-7 and V is TRBV6-5; the D gene is possibly TRBD1 (5 bases). Germline lookup yields CDR1 MNHEY and CDR2 SVGAGI. Trimming left V 2 bases short and J 7 bases short, with 15 bases between. This CDR3 has 14 amino acids. As DNA, the CDR3 is TGTGCCAGCAGTTACAATAGGGGAAGGTGGGAGCAGTACTTC. Amino acid sequence: CASSYNRGRWEQYF.

The rearrangement uses TRBV7-8 and TRBJ1-1, with TRBD1 identical over 10 bases. V was clipped by 5 bases and J by 2 bases; unmatched bases: 5. Germline V CDR1 and CDR2: SGHVS, FQNEAQ. This CDR3 region has 15 residues. CDR3 sequence (DNA): TGTGCCAGCAGCCTTCCGACAGGGGGCAACACTGAAGCTTTCTTT. Its translation: CASSLPTGGNTEAFF.

The chain employs TRBV18 and TRBJ2-7; D perhaps matches TRBD2 (6 bases). Per germline, CDR1 KGHSH and CDR2 LQKENI. Trimming removed 6 bases from V and 0 bases from J, with 12 bases in between. The CDR3 has 14 amino acids. CDR3 residues: CASSDYLSSYEQYF. CDR3 nucleotides: TGTGCCAGCTCGGACTACCTCAGCTCCTACGAGCAGTACTTC.

The gene calls are TRBV6-5 and TRBJ1-5; D gene uncertain. V was trimmed by 5 bases and J by 1 base, leaving 9 bases between them. CDR3 size: 14 residues. The V gene's germline CDR1 is MNHEY and CDR2 SVGAGI. The CDR3 here is CASSPVMSNQPQHF. CDR3 DNA: TGTGCCAGCAGTCCAGTTATGAGCAATCAGCCCCAGCATTTT.

V usage is TRBV2 and J usage is TRBJ1-6, with D perhaps matching TRBD1 (5 bases). The V gene lost 2 bases and the J gene lost 7 bases, with 15 bases spanning the gap. Germline CDR1 is SNHLY and CDR2 is FYNNEI. This CDR3 is 16 amino acids long. The CDR3 sequence is CASSEIGGTGNSPLHF. For the CDR3, the DNA is TGTGCCAGCAGTGAAATCGGAGGGACGGGAAATTCACCCCTCCACTTT.

The chain carries TRBV5-1 and TRBJ2-7, with 11 nucleotides matching TRBD1. This CDR3 has 15 amino acids. Trimming cost V 0 bases and J 6 bases; bases outside gene matches: 5. Germline loops: CDR1 SGHRS, CDR2 YFSETQ. CDR3 loop: CASSLGGQGVAEQYF. DNA for the CDR3: TGCGCCAGCAGCTTGGGGGGACAGGGGGTAGCCGAGCAGTACTTC.

The chain uses TRBV2 and TRBJ1-2, with D possibly being TRBD1 (6 bases). Per the germline V gene, CDR1 is SNHLY and CDR2 is FYNNEI. The CDR3 is made up of 13 amino acids. V gave up 4 bases and J gave up 6 bases, with 12 bases separating them. The CDR3 loop is CASSVQGINGYTF. In DNA form, the CDR3 reads TGTGCCAGCAGTGTCCAGGGGATTAATGGCTACACCTTC.

The chain joins TRBV7-6 to TRBJ1-1, with D tentatively TRBD1 (5 bases). V was clipped by 4 bases and J by 1 base, with 10 bases between them. CDR3 length: 14 residues. CDR1 SGHVS and CDR2 FNYEAQ come from the germline V gene. The CDR3 DNA is TGTGCCAGCAGCTCAGGGAACACGAACACTGAAGCTTTCTTT. Translating gives CASSSGNTNTEAFF.

The chain combines TRBV6-1 with TRBJ1-5; D may be TRBD1 (5 bases). The V and J ends lost 1 base and 1 base respectively, with 8 bases between them. Germline V gene data show CDR1 as MNHNS and CDR2 as SASEGT. This CDR3 spans 15 amino acids. CDR3 nucleotide sequence: TGTGCCAGCAGTGAAGTTGGGGGGAGCAATCAGCCCCAGCATTTT. As protein: CASSEVGGSNQPQHF.

This clone has just a few counts. The rearrangement links TRBV14 to TRBJ2-6; D is possibly TRBD1 (6 bases). V lost 4 bases to trimming and J lost 0 bases, with 13 bases between them. Germline values: CDR1 SGHDN, CDR2 FVKESK. The CDR3 runs 17 residues. The DNA for the CDR3 is TGTGCCAGCAGCCTTCAGCAGGGGAACTCTGGGGCCAACGTCCTGACTTTC. This encodes CASSLQQGNSGANVLTF. The variable domain in full, with the rest retrieved from reference TRBV14 and TRBJ2-6, is EAGVTQFPSHSVIEKGQTVTLRCDPISGHDNLYWYRRVMGKEIKFLLHFVKESKQDESGMPNNRFLAERTGGTYSTLKVQPAELEDSGVYFCASSLQQGNSGANVLTFGAGSRLTVL.

The chain is built from TRBV7-6 and TRBJ1-3; 7 bases align to TRBD1. The CDR3 loop spans 15 amino acids. With 4 bases clipped from V and 0 bases from J, the junction kept 3 bases outside the gene matches. Germline CDR1 SGHVS, CDR2 FNYEAQ. For the CDR3, the DNA is TGTGCCAGCAGCTCAGGGACAGTCTCTGGAAACACCATATATTTT. It encodes CASSSGTVSGNTIYF.

The V and J genes are TRBV4-2 and TRBJ1-2; 8 nucleotides line up with TRBD1. V lost 1 base and J lost 6; bases outside the gene matches: 7. CDR1 and CDR2 from the germline V gene are LGHNA and YNFKEQ. CDR3 length: 15 amino acids. CDR3 DNA: TGTGCCAGCAGCCAAGGAAGAGGACAGGGAGATGGCTACACCTTC. This sequence encodes CASSQGRGQGDGYTF.

The V and J genes are TRBV9 and TRBJ1-1; TRBD1 matches at 7 bases. The V gene's germline CDR1 is SGDLS and CDR2 YYNGEE. V was clipped by 3 bases and J by 1 base; unmatched bases: 12. CDR3 length: 17 residues. The CDR3 bases are TGTGCCAGCAGCGCCCCCATCCGGGACAGCCGGAACACTGAAGCTTTCTTT. This codes for CASSAPIRDSRNTEAFF.

V gene TRBV2 combines with J gene TRBJ1-5; D gene unclear. Germline V gives CDR1 SNHLY, CDR2 FYNNEI. V lost 0 bases and J lost 0, with 12 bases in between. The CDR3 contains 17 residues. Here the CDR3 reads CASSEARHSYSNQPQHF. CDR3 bases: TGTGCCAGCAGTGAAGCGCGGCATTCTTATAGCAATCAGCCCCAGCATTTT.

This chain uses TRBV14 with TRBJ2-1; D perhaps matches TRBD1 (5 bases). This CDR3 spans 16 amino acids. The germline CDR1 and CDR2 sequences are SGHDN and FVKESK. Trimming took 4 bases from V and 7 from J, leaving 20 bases between them. The CDR3 loop reads CASSPAWGPETNEQFF. CDR3 in DNA: TGTGCCAGCAGCCCCGCGTGGGGCCCAGAGACGAATGAGCAGTTCTTC.

This clone has a handful of counts. The rearrangement joins TRBV2 to TRBJ2-1, with D tentatively TRBD2 (5 bases). Germline V CDR1 and CDR2: SNHLY, FYNNEI. CDR3 length: 15 residues. The germline V and J ends were trimmed by 0 bases and 8 bases, with 14 bases remaining between them. CDR3 protein: CASSEANRPGDEQFF. The CDR3 region has the DNA TGTGCCAGCAGTGAAGCGAACCGCCCCGGGGATGAGCAGTTCTTC.

This sequence joins TRBV7-8 and TRBJ1-1; D is unresolved. V was cut by 1 base and J by 8 bases, with 14 bases left in between. CDR3 length: 14 residues. Germline CDR1 SGHVS, CDR2 FQNEAQ. The DNA for the CDR3 is TGTGCCAGCAGCTTAGGGCGGCAGCCCGCGGAAGCTTTCTTT. Its protein product is CASSLGRQPAEAFF.